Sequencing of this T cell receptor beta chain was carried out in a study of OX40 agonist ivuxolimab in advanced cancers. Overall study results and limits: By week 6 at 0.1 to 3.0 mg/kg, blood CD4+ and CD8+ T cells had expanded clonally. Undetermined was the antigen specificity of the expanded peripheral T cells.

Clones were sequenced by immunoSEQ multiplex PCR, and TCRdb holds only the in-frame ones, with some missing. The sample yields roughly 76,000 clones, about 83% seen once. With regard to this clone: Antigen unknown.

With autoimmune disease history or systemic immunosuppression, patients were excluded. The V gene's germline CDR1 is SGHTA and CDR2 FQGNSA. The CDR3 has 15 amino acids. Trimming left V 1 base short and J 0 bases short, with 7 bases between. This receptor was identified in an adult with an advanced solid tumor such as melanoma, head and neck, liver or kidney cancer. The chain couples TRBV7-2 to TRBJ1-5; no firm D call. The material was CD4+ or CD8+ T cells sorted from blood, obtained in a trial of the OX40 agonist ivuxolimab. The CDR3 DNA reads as TGTGCCAGCAGCTTAGTCGTCAATAGCAATCAGCCCCAGCATTTT. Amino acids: CASSLVVNSNQPQHF.